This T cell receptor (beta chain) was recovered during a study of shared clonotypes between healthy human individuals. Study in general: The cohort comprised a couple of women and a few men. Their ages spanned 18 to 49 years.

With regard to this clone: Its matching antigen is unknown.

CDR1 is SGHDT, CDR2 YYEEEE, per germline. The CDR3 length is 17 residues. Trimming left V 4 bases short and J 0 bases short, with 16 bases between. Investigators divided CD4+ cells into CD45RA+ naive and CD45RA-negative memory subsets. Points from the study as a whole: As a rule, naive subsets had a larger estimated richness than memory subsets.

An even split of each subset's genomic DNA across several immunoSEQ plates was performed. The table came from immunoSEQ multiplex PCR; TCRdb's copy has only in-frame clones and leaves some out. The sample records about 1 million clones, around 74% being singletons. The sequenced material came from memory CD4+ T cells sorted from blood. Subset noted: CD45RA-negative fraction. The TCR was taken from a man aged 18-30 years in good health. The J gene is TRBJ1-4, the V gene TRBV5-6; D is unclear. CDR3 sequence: CASSPWTVAPTNEKLFF. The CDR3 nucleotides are TGTGCCAGCAGCCCATGGACCGTCGCCCCAACTAATGAAAAACTGTTTTTT.